This paragraph reports one T cell receptor beta chain. Its antigen is still unknown. These data originate in a study of CD8 T cells in Susac syndrome. Overall study results and limits: The study admitted that it had a relatively small number of individuals in its TCR sequencing and HLA analysis.

Reverse transcription of about 0.5 to 1 ug RNA used random hexamers. TCRdb re-analysed the immunoSEQ multiplex PCR reads in MiXCR, keeping a single row per CDR3 protein. The sample has roughly 50,000 distinct CDR3 sequences, 85% to 95% seen once. Sequences were obtained from CD8+ T cells from PBMCs. This receptor was obtained from a human donor in good health.

The DNA for the CDR3 is TGTGCCAGCAGCCTCGAGAAGGGGTTCACGGAACAGCCCCAGCATTTT. Residues: CASSLEKGFTEQPQHF. The chain has TRBV4-2 and TRBJ1-5; TRBD1 is a possible D gene (5 bases). Germline V gene data show CDR1 as LGHNA and CDR2 as YNFKEQ. CDR3 size: 16 residues. V dropped 4 bases and J dropped 7 bases, with 20 bases sitting between them.